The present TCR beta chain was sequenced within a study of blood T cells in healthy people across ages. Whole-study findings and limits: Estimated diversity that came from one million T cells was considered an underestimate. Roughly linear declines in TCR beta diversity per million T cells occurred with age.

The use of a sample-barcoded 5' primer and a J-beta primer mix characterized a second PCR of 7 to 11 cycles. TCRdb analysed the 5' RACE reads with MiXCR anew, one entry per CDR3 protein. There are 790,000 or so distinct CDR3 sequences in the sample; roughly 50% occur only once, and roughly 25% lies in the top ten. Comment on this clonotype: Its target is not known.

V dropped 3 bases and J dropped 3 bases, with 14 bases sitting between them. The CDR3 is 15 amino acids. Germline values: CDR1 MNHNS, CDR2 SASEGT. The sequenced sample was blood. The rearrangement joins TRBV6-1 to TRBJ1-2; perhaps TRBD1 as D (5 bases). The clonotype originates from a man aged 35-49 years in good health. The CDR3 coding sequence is TGTGCCAGCAGTGACTCATTGAGGGGAGACTATGGCTACACCTTC. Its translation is CASSDSLRGDYGYTF.